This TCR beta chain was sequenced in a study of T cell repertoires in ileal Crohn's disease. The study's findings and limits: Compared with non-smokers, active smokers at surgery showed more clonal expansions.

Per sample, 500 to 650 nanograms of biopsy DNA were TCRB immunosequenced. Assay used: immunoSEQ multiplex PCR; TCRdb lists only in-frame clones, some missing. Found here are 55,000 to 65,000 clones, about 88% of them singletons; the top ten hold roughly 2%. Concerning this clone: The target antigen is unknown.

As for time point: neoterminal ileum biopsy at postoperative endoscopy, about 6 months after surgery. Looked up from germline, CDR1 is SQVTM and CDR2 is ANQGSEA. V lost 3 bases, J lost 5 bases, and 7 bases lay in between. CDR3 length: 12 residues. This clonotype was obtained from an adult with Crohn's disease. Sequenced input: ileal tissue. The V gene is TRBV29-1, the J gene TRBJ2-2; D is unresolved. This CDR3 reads CSVESETGELFF. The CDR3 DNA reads TGCAGCGTTGAGTCGGAGACCGGGGAGCTGTTTTTT.